This TCR beta chain was identified in a study of CD8 T cells in ankylosing spondylitis. Study conclusions and caveats: Disease-linked clones were reportedly significantly enriched in matched ankylosing spondylitis synovial fluid. Characteristic of ankylosing spondylitis blood, it appeared, was a TCR beta motif comprising 7 to 9 highly homologous variants.

Worth noting for this clonotype: The antigen remains unidentified.

TCRdb independently ran MiXCR on the 5' RACE reads; one entry per CDR3 protein. In the table there are more than 60,000 distinct CDR3 sequences, around 6.4% of which are singletons. The CDR3 contains 15 residues. Germline values: CDR1 MNHNS, CDR2 SASEGT. J gave up 8 bases and V 3 bases, and 7 bases lay outside the gene matches. V usage is TRBV6-1 and J usage is TRBJ2-1; 10 bases align to TRBD2. Sequencing used synovial fluid, either unsorted or a sorted T cell fraction (not recorded which). The TCR was taken from a male donor with ankylosing spondylitis. The chain's CDR3 is CASSDPGLAIYEQFF. The DNA for the CDR3 is TGTGCCAGCAGTGACCCGGGACTAGCGATCTATGAGCAGTTCTTC.